The next 21 T cell receptor beta chains were all read from a single sample in a study of fetal regulatory T cell absence and autoimmunity. The table came from immunoSEQ multiplex PCR; TCRdb's copy has only in-frame clones and leaves some out. The table lists about 46,000 clones, 70% to 85% of them singletons. Sequencing used cord blood. These receptor sequences come from a newborn boy with IPEX syndrome.

This sequence joins TRBV10-2 and TRBJ2-1; the match to TRBD2 covers 12 bases. Losses at the gene ends were 7 bases for V and 6 bases for J; bases not matched to a gene: 4. The CDR3 spans 14 residues. CDR1 is WSHSY, CDR2 SAAADI, per germline. CDR3 sequence: CASIGLAGTNEQFF. CDR3 nucleotide sequence: TGCGCCAGCATCGGACTAGCGGGGACCAATGAGCAGTTCTTC.

This chain connects TRBV11-2 to TRBJ2-1, with 11 nucleotides matching TRBD2. V was clipped by 2 bases and J by 0 bases; unmatched bases: 6. This CDR3 comprises 18 residues. Germline CDR1 is SGHAT and CDR2 is FQNNGV. The DNA of the CDR3 is TGTGCCAGCAGCTTAACCGGGACTAGCGGTTACTCCTACAATGAGCAGTTCTTC. The encoded protein is CASSLTGTSGYSYNEQFF.

This rearrangement joins TRBV2 to TRBJ1-1; D remains unclear. Germline V gene lookup returns CDR1 SNHLY and CDR2 FYNNEI. The CDR3 is 12 amino acids. V was pared by 3 bases and J by 2 bases, with 4 bases between. The CDR3 sequence: CASSDRNTEAFF. Written as DNA, the CDR3 is TGTGCCAGCAGTGACAGAAACACTGAAGCTTTCTTT.

V and J are TRBV4-1 and TRBJ2-1, with D possibly matching TRBD2 (6 bases). The CDR3 spans 15 residues. Germline V gene sequence: CDR1 MGHRA, CDR2 YSYEKL. The ends were cut back, 4 bases at V and 0 bases at J, with 10 bases in the middle. The CDR3 nucleotides read TGCGCCAGCAGCCTCCGACTAGACTCCTACAATGAGCAGTTCTTC. This translates into CASSLRLDSYNEQFF.

This sequence joins TRBV2 and TRBJ2-5; D is unresolved. The CDR3 runs to 14 residues. Germline CDR1 reads SNHLY; CDR2 reads FYNNEI. The germline V and J ends were trimmed by 0 bases and 5 bases, with 10 bases remaining between them. CDR3 protein: CASSEARRFETQYF. In DNA, the CDR3 is TGTGCCAGCAGTGAAGCGCGTAGATTCGAGACCCAGTACTTC.

The CDR3 sequence: CASSSQTQETQYF. The CDR3 region has the DNA TGTGCCAGCAGTAGCCAGACCCAAGAGACCCAGTACTTC. The V and J genes are TRBV2 and TRBJ2-5; D unresolved. V was cut by 5 bases and J by 1 base, with 8 bases left in between. The CDR3 consists of 13 residues. Per the germline V gene, CDR1 is SNHLY and CDR2 is FYNNEI.

The rearrangement joins TRBV19 to TRBJ2-7; TRBD1 is a possible D gene (6 bases). CDR1 and CDR2 from the germline V gene are LNHDA and SQIVND (reference sequence). V lost 2 bases and J 4 bases, leaving 12 bases between the germline ends. This CDR3 has 14 amino acids. CDR3 sequence: CASSITGTLYEQYF. The CDR3 DNA follows: TGTGCCAGTAGTATAACCGGGACACTTTACGAGCAGTACTTC.

This clone was seen a few times. The chain carries TRBV27 and TRBJ2-7; D remains ambiguous. This CDR3 contains 15 residues. V lost 5 bases, J lost 4 bases, and 18 bases lay in between. CDR1 is MNHEY and CDR2 is SMNVEV in the germline V gene (reference sequence). CDR3 in amino acids: CASSPQLMGSYEQYF. The CDR3 coding sequence is TGTGCCAGCAGTCCCCAACTGATGGGGTCATACGAGCAGTACTTC.

This clone was recorded only once. The sample holds other DNA sequences that translate to the same CDR3. J is TRBJ2-7 and V is TRBV18, with 9 bases fitting TRBD2. The CDR3 runs to 16 residues. CDR1 and CDR2 from the germline V gene are KGHSH and LQKENI. The V and J ends lost 3 bases and 4 bases, in that order; junction bases with no gene match: 10. CDR3 in DNA: TGTGCCAGCTCACCGCTAGGCGGGAGGGAGATGTACGAGCAGTACTTC. Its protein product is CASSPLGGREMYEQYF.

The chain employs TRBV13 and TRBJ2-2; TRBD2 matches at 10 bases. The CDR3 length is 14 residues. J lost 8 bases, V lost 6 bases, and 6 bases had no gene match. Germline-derived CDR1 and CDR2 are PRHDT and FYEKMQ (reference sequence). In DNA form, the CDR3 reads TGTGCCAGCAGGTGGCTAGCGGGGGCGGGGGAGCTGTTTTTT. Its protein product is CASRWLAGAGELFF.

The sample holds one count of this clone. This sample also contains other DNA sequences that code for the same CDR3. The chain has TRBV4-1 and TRBJ1-5; weak D call: TRBD1 (6 bases). The CDR3 runs to 13 residues. Trimming removed 0 bases from V and 7 bases from J, with 7 bases in between. From germline, CDR1 is MGHRA and CDR2 YSYEKL. The CDR3 sequence: CASSQDRGQPQHF. As DNA, the CDR3 is TGCGCCAGCAGCCAAGATAGGGGGCAGCCCCAGCATTTT.

This sequence joins TRBV9 and TRBJ2-7, with D maybe TRBD2 (5 bases). CDR1 is SGDLS, CDR2 YYNGEE, per germline. V lost 0 bases, J lost 4 bases, and 8 bases lay in between. CDR3 size: 13 residues. The CDR3 loop reads CASSVGEGYEQYF. The CDR3 DNA reads as TGTGCCAGCAGCGTAGGTGAGGGTTACGAGCAGTACTTC.

This clone was seen once. This chain uses TRBV6-1 with TRBJ1-5, with D perhaps matching TRBD1 (5 bases). V was trimmed by 7 bases and J by 4 bases, leaving 14 bases between them. The CDR3 spans 14 residues. Germline values: CDR1 MNHNS, CDR2 SASEGT. In DNA form, the CDR3 reads TGTGCCAGCACTTACGGTGGGGGGAATCAGCCCCAGCATTTT. It translates to CASTYGGGNQPQHF.

This chain joins TRBV6-5 and TRBJ2-5; D may match TRBD1 or TRBD2 (5 bases each). Trimming pared 2 bases from V and 7 bases from J, leaving 14 bases between. The germline V gene encodes CDR1 MNHEY and CDR2 SVGAGI. CDR3 length equals 14 residues. CDR3 sequence (DNA): TGTGCCAGCAGTTACGATGGGGGAAGGGTGACCCAGTACTTC. Its translation is CASSYDGGRVTQYF.

V usage is TRBV2 and J usage is TRBJ2-7; D gene unclear. Germline CDR1 is SNHLY and CDR2 is FYNNEI. CDR3 size: 12 residues. V lost 7 bases and J lost 1, with 8 bases in between. For the CDR3, the DNA is TGTGCCAGCACCTGGCGGTCCTACGAGCAGTACTTC. Its translation: CASTWRSYEQYF.

The CDR3 DNA sequence: TGTGCTAGTGGTTTGGCTAGCGGGAAGGGGTACATTCAGTACTTC. Translated, it gives CASGLASGKGYIQYF. The chain has TRBV12-5 and TRBJ2-4; 9 nucleotides line up with TRBD2. This CDR3 has 15 amino acids. Per the germline V gene, CDR1 is LGHNT and CDR2 is FRNRAP. Losses at the gene ends were 1 base for V and 8 bases for J; bases not matched to a gene: 6.

The chain is built from TRBV6-4 and TRBJ1-1; 8 bases match TRBD1. This CDR3 has 14 residues. Per germline, CDR1 MRHNA and CDR2 SNTAGT. V lost 6 bases and J lost 0; bases outside the gene matches: 3. CDR3 DNA sequence: TGTGCCAGCAGGAAGACAGGGGTGAACACTGAAGCTTTCTTT. Its protein product is CASRKTGVNTEAFF.

CDR3 in amino acids: CASSPARREGANVLTF. The CDR3 bases are TGTGCCAGCTCACCAGCCCGTCGGGAGGGGGCCAACGTCCTGACTTTC. The J gene is TRBJ2-6, the V gene TRBV18; maybe TRBD2 (6 bases). Germline V lookup: CDR1 KGHSH, CDR2 LQKENI. Deletions cut 2 bases from V and 4 bases from J, with 12 bases between. The CDR3 runs to 16 residues.

The V gene is TRBV19, the J gene TRBJ1-1; 7 bases are a match to TRBD1. V dropped 2 bases and J dropped 1; count of bases not matched to a gene: 10. From germline, CDR1 is LNHDA and CDR2 SQIVND (reference sequence). This CDR3 has 17 amino acids. In DNA form, the CDR3 reads TGTGCCAGTAGTATACGTCAGGGGGGGAGGTGGAACACTGAAGCTTTCTTT. It codes for CASSIRQGGRWNTEAFF.

This sequence joins TRBV11-2 and TRBJ2-1; possible D gene TRBD2, 5 bases. The V end was cut by 4 bases, the J end by 3 bases, with 16 bases between. CDR3 length equals 16 residues. CDR1 and CDR2 from the germline V gene are SGHAT and FQNNGV. CDR3 nucleotides: TGTGCCAGCAGCTCCCGGTTAGCGATTCTCTACAATGAGCAGTTCTTC. Translation gives CASSSRLAILYNEQFF.

This clone was recorded a few times. This chain's CDR3 is CASSYPSNEQFF. DNA for the CDR3: TGTGCCAGCAGTTACCCTAGCAATGAGCAGTTCTTC. This chain connects TRBV6-6 to TRBJ2-1, with no clear D. The germline V gene has CDR1 MNHNY and CDR2 SVGAGI (reference sequence). The ends were cut back, 2 bases at V and 6 bases at J, with 5 bases in the middle. This CDR3 spans 12 amino acids.